This T cell receptor (beta chain) emerged from a study of spatial heterogeneity in lung cancer. Study-wide context: Averaged across combinations, each unique TCR and UMI pairing appeared more than ten times in raw reads, which were uncorrected.

With 4 bases removed from V and 1 base from J, the gap between germline ends came to 5 bases. The length of the CDR3 is 12 residues. Germline loops: CDR1 SGHNT, CDR2 YYREEE (reference sequence). This clonotype has ten or more counts. Every TCR cDNA molecule carried a tag that served as a unique molecular identifier. TCRdb re-analysed the 5' RACE reads in MiXCR, keeping a single row per CDR3 protein. The table includes tens of thousands of distinct CDR3 sequences, less than 9% detected once. Time point defined: sample taken at primary tumor resection. Tumor, nontumor lung or frozen PBMC supplied whole RNA that was sequenced unsorted.

This chain links TRBV5-4 with TRBJ2-5; D not certain. The specimen comprised PBMCs, sampled at surgery. The source is a female donor with early-stage non-small cell lung cancer. Here the CDR3 DNA reads TGTGCCAGCAGCCGCTTCCAAGAGACCCAGTACTTC. The encoded protein is CASSRFQETQYF.